This TCR beta chain was captured by sequencing in a study of shared clonotypes between healthy human individuals. This CDR3 is 13 amino acids long. Germline-derived CDR1 and CDR2 are SGHTA and FQGNSA. V was cut by 3 bases and J by 3 bases, with 9 bases left in between. Clones were sequenced by immunoSEQ multiplex PCR, and TCRdb holds only the in-frame ones, with some missing. The table records roughly 2.6 million clones, 85% to 95% of them present only once. Researchers partitioned CD4+ cells into CD45RA+ naive and CD45RA-negative memory subsets. About this clone itself: Additional DNA sequences in this sample encode the identical CDR3.

Input material: naive CD4+ T cells sorted from blood. Subset: CD45RA+ positively selected. This clonotype was sampled from a man aged 18 to 30 in good health. V gene TRBV7-2 combines with J gene TRBJ2-7; D call uncertain. CDR3 loop: CASSLGTNYEQYF. The CDR3 DNA follows: TGTGCCAGCAGCTTGGGCACTAACTACGAGCAGTACTTC.